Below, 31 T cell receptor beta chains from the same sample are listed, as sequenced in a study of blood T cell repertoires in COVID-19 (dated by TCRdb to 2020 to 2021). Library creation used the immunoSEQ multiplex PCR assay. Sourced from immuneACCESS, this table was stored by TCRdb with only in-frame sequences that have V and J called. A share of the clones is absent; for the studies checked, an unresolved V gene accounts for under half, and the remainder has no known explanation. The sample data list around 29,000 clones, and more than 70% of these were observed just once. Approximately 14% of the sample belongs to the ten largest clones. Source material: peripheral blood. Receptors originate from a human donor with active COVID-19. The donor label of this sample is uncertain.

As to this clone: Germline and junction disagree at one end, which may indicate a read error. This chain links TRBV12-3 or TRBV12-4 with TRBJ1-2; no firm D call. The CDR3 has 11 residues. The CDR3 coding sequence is TGTGCCAGCAGTCCTCCTAAAGTCGGGGCCTTC. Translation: CASSPPKVGAF.

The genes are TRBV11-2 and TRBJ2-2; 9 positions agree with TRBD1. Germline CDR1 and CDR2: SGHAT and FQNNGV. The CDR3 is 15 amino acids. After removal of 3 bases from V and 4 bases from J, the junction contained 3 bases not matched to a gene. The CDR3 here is CASSLGTGFTGELFF. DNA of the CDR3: TGTGCCAGCAGCTTGGGGACAGGGTTCACCGGGGAGCTGTTTTTT.

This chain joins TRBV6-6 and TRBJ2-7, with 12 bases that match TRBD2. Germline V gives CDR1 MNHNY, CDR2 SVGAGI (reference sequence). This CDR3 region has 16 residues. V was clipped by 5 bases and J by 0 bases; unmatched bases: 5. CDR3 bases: TGTGCCAGCAGTCGACTAGCGGGGGCCCTCTCCTACGAGCAGTACTTC. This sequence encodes CASSRLAGALSYEQYF.

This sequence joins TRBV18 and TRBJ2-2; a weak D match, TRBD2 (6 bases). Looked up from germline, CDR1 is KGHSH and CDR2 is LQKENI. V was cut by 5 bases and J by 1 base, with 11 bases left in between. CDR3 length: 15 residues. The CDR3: CASSADYLNTGELFF. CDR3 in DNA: TGTGCCAGCTCAGCGGACTACCTGAACACCGGGGAGCTGTTTTTT.

CDR3 sequence: CASSRRQGRTEAFF. The DNA for the CDR3 is TGTGCCAGCAGTCGTAGACAGGGGAGGACTGAAGCTTTCTTT. The chain couples TRBV6-5 to TRBJ1-1; the match to TRBD1 covers 8 bases. Germline CDR1 reads MNHEY; CDR2 reads SVGAGI. This CDR3 region has 14 residues. J lost 5 bases, V lost 5 bases, and 7 bases had no gene match.

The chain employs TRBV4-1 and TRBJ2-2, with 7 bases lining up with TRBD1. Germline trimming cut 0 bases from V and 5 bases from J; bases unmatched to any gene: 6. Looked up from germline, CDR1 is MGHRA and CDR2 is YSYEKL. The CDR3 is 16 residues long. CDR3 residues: CASSQEEGAGTGELFF. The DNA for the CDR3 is TGCGCCAGCAGCCAAGAAGAGGGGGCCGGAACCGGGGAGCTGTTTTTT.

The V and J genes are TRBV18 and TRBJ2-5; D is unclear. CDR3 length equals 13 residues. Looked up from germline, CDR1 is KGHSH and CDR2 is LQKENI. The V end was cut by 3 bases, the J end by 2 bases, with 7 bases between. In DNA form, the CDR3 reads TGTGCCAGCTCACCTAGCCCTCAAGAGACCCAGTACTTC. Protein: CASSPSPQETQYF.

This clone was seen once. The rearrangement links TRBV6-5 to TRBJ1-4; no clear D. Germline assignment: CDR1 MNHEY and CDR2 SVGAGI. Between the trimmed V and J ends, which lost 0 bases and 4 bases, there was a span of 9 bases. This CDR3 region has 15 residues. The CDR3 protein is CASSYSPGFNEKLFF. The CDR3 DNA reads TGTGCCAGCAGTTACTCCCCCGGGTTTAATGAAAAACTGTTTTTT.

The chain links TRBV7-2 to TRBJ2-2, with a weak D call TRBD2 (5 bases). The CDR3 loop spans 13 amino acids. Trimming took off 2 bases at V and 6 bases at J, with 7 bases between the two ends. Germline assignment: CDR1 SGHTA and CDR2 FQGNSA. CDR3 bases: TGTGCCAGCAGCTTAAACGGGGCCGGGGAGCTGTTTTTT. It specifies CASSLNGAGELFF. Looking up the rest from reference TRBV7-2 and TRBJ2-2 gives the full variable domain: GAGVSQSPSNKVTEKGKDVELRCDPISGHTALYWYRQSLGQGLEFLIYFQGNSAPDKSGLPSDRFSAERTGGSVSTLTIQRTQQEDSAVYLCASSLNGAGELFFGEGSRLTVL.

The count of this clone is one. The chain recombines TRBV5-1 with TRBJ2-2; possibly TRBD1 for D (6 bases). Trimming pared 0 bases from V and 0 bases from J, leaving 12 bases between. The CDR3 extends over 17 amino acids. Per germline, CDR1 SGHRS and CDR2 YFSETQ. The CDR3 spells CASSLAVRGTNTGELFF. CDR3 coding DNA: TGCGCCAGCAGCTTGGCCGTTAGGGGGACGAACACCGGGGAGCTGTTTTTT.

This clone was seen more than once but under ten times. The CDR3 sequence is CASTKEGLNYGYTF. CDR3 nucleotide sequence: TGTGCCAGCACCAAAGAGGGGTTGAACTATGGCTACACCTTC. The chain employs TRBV7-9 and TRBJ1-2, with D perhaps matching TRBD1 (5 bases). V lost 7 bases, J lost 2 bases, and 14 bases lay in between. Germline V gene sequence: CDR1 SEHNR, CDR2 FQNEAQ (reference sequence). The CDR3 sequence is 14 residues long.

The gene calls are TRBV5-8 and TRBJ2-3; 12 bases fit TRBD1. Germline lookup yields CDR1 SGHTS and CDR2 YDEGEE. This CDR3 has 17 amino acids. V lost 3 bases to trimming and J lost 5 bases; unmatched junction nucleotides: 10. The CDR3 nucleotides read TGTGCCAGCAGCTCGGGAGCGGGACAGGGGGCAAAAGATACGCAGTATTTT. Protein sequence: CASSSGAGQGAKDTQYF.

CDR3 sequence: CASSLATTRDTKLYGYTF. CDR3 nucleotides: TGTGCCAGCAGCTTAGCGACCACCCGGGACACAAAGCTCTATGGCTACACCTTC. The gene calls are TRBV7-9 and TRBJ1-2, with D tentatively TRBD1 (6 bases). V lost 0 bases, J lost 4 bases, and 21 bases lay in between. This CDR3 region has 18 residues. CDR1 and CDR2 (germline): SEHNR, FQNEAQ (reference sequence).

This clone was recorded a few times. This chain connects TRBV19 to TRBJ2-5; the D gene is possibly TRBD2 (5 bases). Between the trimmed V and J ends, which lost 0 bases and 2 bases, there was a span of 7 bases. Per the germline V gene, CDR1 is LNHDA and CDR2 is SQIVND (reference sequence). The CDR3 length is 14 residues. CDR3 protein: CASSIDPGQETQYF. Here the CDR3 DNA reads TGTGCCAGTAGTATAGATCCGGGGCAAGAGACCCAGTACTTC.

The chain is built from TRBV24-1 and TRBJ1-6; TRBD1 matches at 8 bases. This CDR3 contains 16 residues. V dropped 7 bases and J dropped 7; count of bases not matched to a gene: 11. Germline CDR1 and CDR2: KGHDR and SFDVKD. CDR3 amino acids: CATSAGTGVKNSPLHF. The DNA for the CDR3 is TGTGCCACCAGCGCCGGGACAGGAGTTAAAAATTCACCCCTCCACTTT.

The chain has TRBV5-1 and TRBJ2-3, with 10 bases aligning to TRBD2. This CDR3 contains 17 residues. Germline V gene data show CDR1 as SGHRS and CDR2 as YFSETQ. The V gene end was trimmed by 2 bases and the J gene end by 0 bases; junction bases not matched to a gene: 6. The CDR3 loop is CASSLGLAVLSTDTQYF. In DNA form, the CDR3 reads TGCGCCAGCAGCTTAGGACTAGCGGTCTTAAGCACAGATACGCAGTATTTT.

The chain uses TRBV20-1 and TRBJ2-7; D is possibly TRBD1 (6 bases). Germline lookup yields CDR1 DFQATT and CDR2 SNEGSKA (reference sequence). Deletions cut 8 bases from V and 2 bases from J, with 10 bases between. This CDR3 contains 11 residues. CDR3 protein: CSPQGPYEQYF. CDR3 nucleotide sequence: TGCAGTCCACAGGGTCCCTACGAGCAGTACTTC.

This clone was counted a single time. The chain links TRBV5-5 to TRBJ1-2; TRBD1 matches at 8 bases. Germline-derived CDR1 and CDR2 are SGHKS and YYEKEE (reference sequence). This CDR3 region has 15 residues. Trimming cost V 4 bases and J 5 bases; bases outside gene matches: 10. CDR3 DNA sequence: TGTGCCAGCAGCCCACAACAGGGGGTAATGTATGGCTACACCTTC. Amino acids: CASSPQQGVMYGYTF.

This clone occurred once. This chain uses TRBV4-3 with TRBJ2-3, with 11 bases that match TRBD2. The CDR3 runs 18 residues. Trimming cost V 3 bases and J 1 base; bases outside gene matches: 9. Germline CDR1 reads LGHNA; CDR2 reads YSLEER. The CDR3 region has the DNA TGCGCCAGCAGCCAGGTTCCCGGGACTAGCGGTCGCACAGATACGCAGTATTTT. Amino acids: CASSQVPGTSGRTDTQYF.

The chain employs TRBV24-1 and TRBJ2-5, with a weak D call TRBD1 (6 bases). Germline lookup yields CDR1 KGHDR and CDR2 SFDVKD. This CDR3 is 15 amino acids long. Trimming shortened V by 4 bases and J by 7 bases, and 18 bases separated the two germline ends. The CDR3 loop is CATSDKSQGSGTQYF. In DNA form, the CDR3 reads TGTGCCACCAGTGACAAGTCACAGGGCAGCGGGACCCAGTACTTC.

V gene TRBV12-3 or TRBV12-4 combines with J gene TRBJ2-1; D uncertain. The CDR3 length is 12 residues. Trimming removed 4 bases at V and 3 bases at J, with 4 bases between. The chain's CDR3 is CASSSNYNEQFF. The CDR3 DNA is TGTGCCAGCAGTTCTAACTACAATGAGCAGTTCTTC.

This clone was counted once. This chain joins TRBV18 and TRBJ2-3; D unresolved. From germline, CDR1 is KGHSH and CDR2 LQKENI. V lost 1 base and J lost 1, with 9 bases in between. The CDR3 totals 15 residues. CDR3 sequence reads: CASSPLSSGTDTQYF. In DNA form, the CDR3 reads TGTGCCAGCTCACCACTATCGAGCGGCACAGATACGCAGTATTTT. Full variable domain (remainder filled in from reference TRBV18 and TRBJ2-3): NAGVMQNPRHLVRRRGQEARLRCSPMKGHSHVYWYRQLPEEGLKFMVYLQKENIIDESGMPKERFSAEFPKEGPSILRIQQVVRGDSAAYFCASSPLSSGTDTQYFGPGTRLTVL.

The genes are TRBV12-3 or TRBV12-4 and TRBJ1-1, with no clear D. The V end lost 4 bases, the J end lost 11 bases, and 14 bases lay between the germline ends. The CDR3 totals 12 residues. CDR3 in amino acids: CASSSYSFYAFF. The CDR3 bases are TGTGCCAGCAGTTCATATTCCTTCTACGCTTTCTTT.

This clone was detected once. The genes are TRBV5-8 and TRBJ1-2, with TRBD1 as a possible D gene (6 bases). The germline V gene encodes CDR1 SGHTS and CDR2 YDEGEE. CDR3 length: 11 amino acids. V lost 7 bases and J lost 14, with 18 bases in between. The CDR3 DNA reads TGTGCCAGCTTTCGGGCAGGGGCCGTGACCTTC. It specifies CASFRAGAVTF.

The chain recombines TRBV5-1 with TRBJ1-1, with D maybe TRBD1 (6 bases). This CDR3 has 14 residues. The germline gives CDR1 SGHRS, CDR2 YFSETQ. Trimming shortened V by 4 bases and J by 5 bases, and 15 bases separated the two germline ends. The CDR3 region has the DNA TGCGCCAGCAGCAAAGGGACAACAGGGACTGAAGCTTTCTTT. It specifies CASSKGTTGTEAFF.

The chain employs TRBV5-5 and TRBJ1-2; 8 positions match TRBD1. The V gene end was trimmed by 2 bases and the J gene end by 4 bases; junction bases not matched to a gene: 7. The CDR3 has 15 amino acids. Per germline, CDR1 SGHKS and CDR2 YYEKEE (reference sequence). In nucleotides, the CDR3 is TGTGCCAGCAGCTTCGTAGGACAGGGCGGCTATGGCTACACCTTC. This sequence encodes CASSFVGQGGYGYTF.

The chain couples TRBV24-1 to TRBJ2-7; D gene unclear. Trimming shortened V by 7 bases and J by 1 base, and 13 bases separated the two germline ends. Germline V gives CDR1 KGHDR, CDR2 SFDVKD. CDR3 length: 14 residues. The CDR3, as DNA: TGTGCCACCAGGCCTCCTGTGGCATCCTACGAGCAGTACTTC. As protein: CATRPPVASYEQYF.

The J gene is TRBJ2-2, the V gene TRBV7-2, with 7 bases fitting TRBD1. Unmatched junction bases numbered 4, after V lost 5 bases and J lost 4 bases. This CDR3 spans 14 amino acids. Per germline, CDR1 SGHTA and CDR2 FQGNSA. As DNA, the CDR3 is TGTGCCAGCAGCCCCGACAGGGCCACCGGGGAGCTGTTTTTT. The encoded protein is CASSPDRATGELFF.

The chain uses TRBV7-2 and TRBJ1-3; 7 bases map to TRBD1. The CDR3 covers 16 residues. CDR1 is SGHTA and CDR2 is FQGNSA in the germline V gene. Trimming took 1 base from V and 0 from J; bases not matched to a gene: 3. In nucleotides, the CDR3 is TGTGCCAGCAGCTTAGTTACAGGGGTCTCTGGAAACACCATATATTTT. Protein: CASSLVTGVSGNTIYF.

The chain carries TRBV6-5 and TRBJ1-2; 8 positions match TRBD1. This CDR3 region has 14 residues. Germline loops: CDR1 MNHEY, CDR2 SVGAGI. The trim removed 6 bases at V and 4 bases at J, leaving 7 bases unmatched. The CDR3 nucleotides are TGTGCCAGCAGCCCGAGGGGACAGGTCTATGGCTACACCTTC. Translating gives CASSPRGQVYGYTF.

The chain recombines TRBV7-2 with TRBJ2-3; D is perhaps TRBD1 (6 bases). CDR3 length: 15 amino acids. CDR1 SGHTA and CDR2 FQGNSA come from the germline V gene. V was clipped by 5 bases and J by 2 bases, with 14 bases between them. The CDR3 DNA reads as TGTGCCAGCAGCCTACAGGGCACCCCCACAGATACGCAGTATTTT. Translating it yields CASSLQGTPTDTQYF.